The 22 T cell receptor beta chains below all came from one sample that was sequenced in a study of blood T cell repertoires in COVID-19. Sequencing was performed with immunoSEQ multiplex PCR; in TCRdb, only in-frame clones are kept and a portion is missing. Among about 78,000 clones, 70% to 90% were seen once, and the ten largest hold more than 2.5%. The specimen sequenced was peripheral blood. These TCRs come from a man in his 70s with active or convalescent COVID-19.

This chain connects TRBV6-5 to TRBJ2-7; 12 bases map to TRBD2. CDR1 MNHEY and CDR2 SVGAGI come from the germline V gene. Trimming took 4 bases from V and 2 from J; bases not matched to a gene: 3. The CDR3 totals 15 residues. CDR3 protein: CASSLRLAGAYEQYF. In nucleotides, the CDR3 is TGTGCCAGCAGTTTACGACTAGCGGGGGCCTACGAGCAGTACTTC.

The chain links TRBV5-4 to TRBJ2-7, with D unresolved. The ends were cut back, 4 bases at V and 3 bases at J, with 8 bases in the middle. This CDR3 comprises 12 residues. The germline CDR1 and CDR2 sequences are SGHNT and YYREEE (reference sequence). CDR3 nucleotides: TGTGCCAGCAGCGCGGATCGCTACGAGCAGTACTTC. It is translated as CASSADRYEQYF.

A single count supports this clone. The rearrangement uses TRBV28 and TRBJ1-5; D perhaps matches TRBD1 (6 bases). Per the germline V gene, CDR1 is MDHEN and CDR2 is SYDVKM. This CDR3 comprises 15 residues. The V and J ends lost 6 bases and 2 bases respectively, with 14 bases between them. Written as DNA, the CDR3 is TGTGCCAGCAGACCGAGGGGGGGCGGCAATCAGCCCCAGCATTTT. Protein: CASRPRGGGNQPQHF.

The gene calls are TRBV11-2 and TRBJ2-7, with D possibly matching TRBD1 (5 bases). The CDR3 spans 13 residues. Germline V gives CDR1 SGHAT, CDR2 FQNNGV. Trimming shortened V by 1 base and J by 5 bases, and 9 bases separated the two germline ends. In DNA, the CDR3 is TGTGCCAGCAGCTTAGGTCCAGGGAACGAGCAGTACTTC. Amino acid sequence: CASSLGPGNEQYF.

This chain links TRBV18 with TRBJ2-5; D may be TRBD1 (7 bases). CDR3 length equals 14 residues. V was trimmed by 6 bases and J by 5 bases, leaving 16 bases between them. The germline CDR1 and CDR2 sequences are KGHSH and LQKENI. CDR3 DNA: TGTGCCAGCTCCCCCCTTCCAGGGGGGGAGACCCAGTACTTC. This encodes CASSPLPGGETQYF.

This clone was seen just once. The chain has TRBV12-3 or TRBV12-4 and TRBJ2-3; TRBD1 aligns across 9 bases. The CDR3 is made up of 12 amino acids. V trimming: 6 bases; J trimming: 8 bases; junction bases outside the gene matches: 3. CDR3 sequence (DNA): TGTGCCAGCAGCAAGACAGGGGGTACGCAGTATTTT. Translation: CASSKTGGTQYF.

The chain carries TRBV5-1 and TRBJ2-2; 11 bases match TRBD2. This CDR3 has 17 residues. Germline V gene lookup returns CDR1 SGHRS and CDR2 YFSETQ. Trimming took 3 bases from V and 1 from J; bases not matched to a gene: 5. In DNA, the CDR3 is TGCGCCAGCAGCTACGGTGGACTAGCGGGGAACACCGGGGAGCTGTTTTTT. Translation: CASSYGGLAGNTGELFF. Looking up the rest from reference TRBV5-1 and TRBJ2-2 gives the full variable domain: KAGVTQTPRYLIKTRGQQVTLSCSPISGHRSVSWYQQTPGQGLQFLFEYFSETQRNKGNFPGRFSGRQFSNSRSEMNVSTLELGDSALYLCASSYGGLAGNTGELFFGEGSRLTVL.

This chain uses TRBV18 with TRBJ2-1, with D possibly being TRBD2 (6 bases). Germline lookup yields CDR1 KGHSH and CDR2 LQKENI. V gave up 6 bases and J gave up 4 bases, with 10 bases separating them. CDR3 length: 13 amino acids. DNA of the CDR3: TGTGCCAGCTCGCCCGGGACTTACAATGAGCAGTTCTTC. Its translation is CASSPGTYNEQFF.

This sequence joins TRBV5-1 and TRBJ2-1; D perhaps matches TRBD2 (7 bases). Germline V gene lookup returns CDR1 SGHRS and CDR2 YFSETQ. The length of the CDR3 is 15 residues. Trimming took 4 bases from V and 8 from J, leaving 19 bases between them. CDR3 DNA sequence: TGCGCCAGCAGCGACATGAGGGGGGGCCTGGATGAGCAGTTCTTC. This sequence encodes CASSDMRGGLDEQFF.

In its sample, this clone was seen once. CDR3 sequence: CASSGRPGRRATEAFF. As DNA, the CDR3 is TGTGCCAGCAGCGGGCGCCCGGGGAGGAGGGCCACTGAAGCTTTCTTT. The chain is built from TRBV9 and TRBJ1-1; D unresolved. From germline, CDR1 is SGDLS and CDR2 YYNGEE. This CDR3 has 16 residues. Deletions cut 3 bases from V and 4 bases from J, with 19 bases between. Using reference TRBV9 and TRBJ1-1 for the parts outside the CDR3, the full variable domain is DSGVTQTPKHLITATGQRVTLRCSPRSGDLSVYWYQQSLDQGLQFLIQYYNGEERAKGNILERFSAQQFPDLHSELNLSSLELGDSALYFCASSGRPGRRATEAFFGQGTRLTVV.

This clone showed up just once. The chain uses TRBV7-9 and TRBJ2-1; D may be TRBD1 (6 bases). This CDR3 is built from 13 residues. The V end lost 4 bases, the J end lost 4 bases, and 8 bases lay between the germline ends. CDR1 is SEHNR, CDR2 FQNEAQ, per germline (reference sequence). CDR3 bases: TGTGCCAGCAGCTCAGGACAGTACAATGAGCAGTTCTTC. Translated, it gives CASSSGQYNEQFF.

The chain employs TRBV25-1 and TRBJ2-1, with a possible D match to TRBD1 (5 bases). Germline assignment: CDR1 MGHDK and CDR2 SYGVNS. This CDR3 is 13 amino acids long. Trimming pared 8 bases from V and 9 bases from J, leaving 17 bases between. The CDR3 coding sequence is TGTGCCAGCTCAACCCTCGGAAGGGGTGAGCAGTTCTTC. This translates into CASSTLGRGEQFF.

This clone occurred once. The chain employs TRBV6-5 and TRBJ1-1; D unclear. CDR3 length: 14 residues. The germline CDR1 and CDR2 sequences are MNHEY and SVGAGI. Trimming took off 4 bases at V and 7 bases at J, with 16 bases between the two ends. The CDR3 loop reads CASSSPGGIGEAFF. The CDR3 nucleotides read TGTGCCAGCAGTTCCCCGGGAGGGATCGGTGAAGCTTTCTTT.

J is TRBJ1-5 and V is TRBV28, with TRBD1 identical over 9 bases. CDR3 length: 16 amino acids. Trimming removed 2 bases from V and 5 bases from J; junction bases left unmatched: 7. Per the germline V gene, CDR1 is MDHEN and CDR2 is SYDVKM. CDR3 in amino acids: CASSLNPTGGYQPQHF. CDR3 in DNA: TGTGCCAGCAGTTTAAACCCGACAGGGGGATATCAGCCCCAGCATTTT.

V and J are TRBV6-5 and TRBJ2-1, with D possibly being TRBD2 (5 bases). Germline CDR1 reads MNHEY; CDR2 reads SVGAGI. V was trimmed by 6 bases and J by 0 bases, leaving 6 bases between them. The CDR3 spans 13 residues. The CDR3 bases are TGTGCCAGCAGAGGGAGCTCCTACAATGAGCAGTTCTTC. It is translated as CASRGSSYNEQFF.

This clone occurred once. The rearrangement uses TRBV5-4 and TRBJ2-3; D is unresolved. The CDR3 extends over 13 amino acids. V dropped 4 bases and J dropped 2 bases, with 8 bases sitting between them. Germline lookup yields CDR1 SGHNT and CDR2 YYREEE (reference sequence). The chain's CDR3 is CASSVTYTDTQYF. CDR3 in DNA: TGTGCCAGCAGCGTGACTTACACAGATACGCAGTATTTT.

The DNA of the CDR3 is TGTGCCAGCAGCTTAGGTAGATTCGAGCAGTACTTC. Translation: CASSLGRFEQYF. V gene TRBV13 combines with J gene TRBJ2-7; D remains unclear. This CDR3 contains 12 residues. V lost 0 bases and J lost 6, with 6 bases in between. Germline V gene sequence: CDR1 PRHDT, CDR2 FYEKMQ (reference sequence).

The chain employs TRBV4-1 and TRBJ1-4; 7 positions agree with TRBD1. J lost 0 bases, V lost 5 bases, and 6 bases had no gene match. The germline gives CDR1 MGHRA, CDR2 YSYEKL. This CDR3 is 16 amino acids long. This chain's CDR3 is CASSTRTGATNEKLFF. In nucleotides, the CDR3 is TGCGCCAGCAGCACTCGGACAGGTGCAACTAATGAAAAACTGTTTTTT.

The chain joins TRBV7-9 to TRBJ2-2; 11 bases are shared with TRBD2. CDR1 is SEHNR, CDR2 FQNEAQ, per germline (reference sequence). The ends lost 1 base at V and 6 bases at J; junction bases unmatched: 10. This CDR3 is 18 amino acids long. This chain's CDR3 is CASSLGTGLAEAAGELFF. The CDR3 region has the DNA TGTGCCAGCAGCTTAGGGACGGGACTAGCGGAGGCGGCCGGGGAGCTGTTTTTT.

The chain recombines TRBV6-5 with TRBJ1-1, with D possibly being TRBD1 (5 bases). This CDR3 is 15 amino acids long. The ends were cut back, 9 bases at V and 0 bases at J, with 17 bases in the middle. Germline V gene lookup returns CDR1 MNHEY and CDR2 SVGAGI. CDR3 residues: CASLGPTVMNTEAFF. In DNA form, the CDR3 reads TGTGCCAGTCTCGGGCCGACAGTCATGAACACTGAAGCTTTCTTT.

The V call is TRBV6-5, the J call TRBJ2-7, with TRBD2 matching over 8 bases. Germline-derived CDR1 and CDR2 are MNHEY and SVGAGI. The CDR3 is 15 residues long. V lost 5 bases to trimming and J lost 0 bases; unmatched junction nucleotides: 6. In DNA form, the CDR3 reads TGTGCCAGCAGTCCAGCGGGAGACCCCTCCTACGAGCAGTACTTC. It specifies CASSPAGDPSYEQYF.

V is TRBV19 and J is TRBJ2-3; tentative D call: TRBD1 (5 bases). The CDR3 totals 14 residues. CDR1 and CDR2 from the germline V gene are LNHDA and SQIVND (reference sequence). The germline V and J ends were trimmed by 4 bases and 5 bases, with 13 bases remaining between them. CDR3 region: CASSRGPPEDTQYF. CDR3 sequence (DNA): TGTGCCAGTAGTAGGGGCCCCCCGGAAGATACGCAGTATTTT.